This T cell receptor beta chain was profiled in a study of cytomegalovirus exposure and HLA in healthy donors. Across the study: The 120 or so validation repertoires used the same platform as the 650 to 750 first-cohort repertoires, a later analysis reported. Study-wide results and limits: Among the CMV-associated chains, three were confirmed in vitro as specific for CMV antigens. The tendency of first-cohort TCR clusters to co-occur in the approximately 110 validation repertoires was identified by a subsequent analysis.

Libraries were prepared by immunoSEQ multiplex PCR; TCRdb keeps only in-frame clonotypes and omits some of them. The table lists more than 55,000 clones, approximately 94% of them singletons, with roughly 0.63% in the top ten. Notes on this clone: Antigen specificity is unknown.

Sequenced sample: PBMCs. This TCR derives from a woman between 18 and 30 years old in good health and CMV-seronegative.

The CDR3, as DNA: TGTGCCAGTAGTATATCCGGTGACGGGGAGCTGTTTTTT. Encoded protein: CASSISGDGELFF. The chain links TRBV19 to TRBJ2-2; no definite D call. The CDR3 covers 13 residues. Germline values: CDR1 LNHDA, CDR2 SQIVND (reference sequence). The germline V and J ends were trimmed by 2 bases and 7 bases, with 8 bases remaining between them.